This T cell receptor (beta chain) was captured in a study of T-cell memory formation after mild COVID-19. Study-wide results and caveats: Mainly in CM and EM were contracting CD4+ clones; CD8+ were in EMRA. Pre-infection memory contained some responding clones, which suggested that cross-reactive memory had joined.

TCRdb analysed the 5' RACE reads with MiXCR anew, one entry per CDR3 protein. The table records a few hundred thousand distinct CDR3 sequences, more than 15% of them present only once. Germline V gene data show CDR1 as LGHNA and CDR2 as YNFKEQ. With 3 bases clipped from V and 8 bases from J, the junction kept 12 bases outside the gene matches. This CDR3 region has 17 residues. This clonotype occurred many times. Antigen specificity is unknown. The sequenced sample was PBMCs or a T cell subset sorted from them (not recorded which). The origin of this receptor is a man in his late teens or twenties who had mild COVID-19 (a few samples of this study predate the infection). Cell type and time point are not known. The J gene is TRBJ1-6, the V gene TRBV4-2; 8 bases agree with TRBD1. The CDR3 sequence: CASSQVRVGTGYSPLHF. The CDR3 DNA is TGTGCCAGCAGCCAGGTACGGGTTGGGACAGGCTATTCACCCCTCCACTTT.